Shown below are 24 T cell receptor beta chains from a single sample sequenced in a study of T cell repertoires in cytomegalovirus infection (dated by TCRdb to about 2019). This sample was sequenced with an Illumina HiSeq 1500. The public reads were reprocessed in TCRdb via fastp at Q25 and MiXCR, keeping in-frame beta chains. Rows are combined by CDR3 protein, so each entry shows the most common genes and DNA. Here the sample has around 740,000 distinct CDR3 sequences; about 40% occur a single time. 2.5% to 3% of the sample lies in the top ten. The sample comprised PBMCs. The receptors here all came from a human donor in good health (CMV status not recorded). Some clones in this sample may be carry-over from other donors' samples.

CDR3 coding DNA: TGTGCCAGCAGCTTAGTTCAGGTACCACATAATGGCTACACCTTC. This sequence encodes CASSLVQVPHNGYTF. V is TRBV11-2 and J is TRBJ1-2, with D unresolved. The CDR3 consists of 15 residues. Between the trimmed V and J ends, which lost 1 base and 6 bases, there was a span of 15 bases. Germline loops: CDR1 SGHAT, CDR2 FQNNGV.

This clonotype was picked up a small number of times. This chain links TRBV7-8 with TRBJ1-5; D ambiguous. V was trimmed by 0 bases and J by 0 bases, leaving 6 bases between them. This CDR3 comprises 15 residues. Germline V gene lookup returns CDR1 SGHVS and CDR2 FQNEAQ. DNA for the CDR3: TGTGCCAGCAGCTTAGCGGCCTATAGCAATCAGCCCCAGCATTTT. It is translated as CASSLAAYSNQPQHF.

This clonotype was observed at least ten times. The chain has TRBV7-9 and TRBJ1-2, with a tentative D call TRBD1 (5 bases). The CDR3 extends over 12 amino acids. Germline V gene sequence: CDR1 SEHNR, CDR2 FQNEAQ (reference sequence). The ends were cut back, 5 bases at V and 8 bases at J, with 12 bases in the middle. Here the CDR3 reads CASSHDEGGYTF. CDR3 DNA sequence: TGTGCCAGCAGCCACGACGAGGGGGGCTACACCTTC.

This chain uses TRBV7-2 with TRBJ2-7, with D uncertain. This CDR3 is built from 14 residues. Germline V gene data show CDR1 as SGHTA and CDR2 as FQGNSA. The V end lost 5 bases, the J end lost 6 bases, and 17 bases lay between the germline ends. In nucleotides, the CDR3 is TGTGCCAGCAGCCCAGGACCCACACCCCCCGAGCAGTACTTC. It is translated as CASSPGPTPPEQYF.

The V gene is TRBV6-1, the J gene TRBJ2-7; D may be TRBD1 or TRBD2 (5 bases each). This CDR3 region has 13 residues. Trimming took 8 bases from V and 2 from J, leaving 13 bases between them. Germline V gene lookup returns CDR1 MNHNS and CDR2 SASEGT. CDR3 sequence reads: CASRDGIAYEQYF. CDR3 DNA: TGTGCCAGCCGGGACGGAATAGCCTACGAGCAGTACTTC.

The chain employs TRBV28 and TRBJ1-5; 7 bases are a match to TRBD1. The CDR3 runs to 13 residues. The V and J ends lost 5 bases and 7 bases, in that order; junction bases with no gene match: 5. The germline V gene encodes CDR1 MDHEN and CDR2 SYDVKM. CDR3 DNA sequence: TGTGCCAGCAGTGATGACAGGGTGCAGCCCCAGCATTTT. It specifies CASSDDRVQPQHF.

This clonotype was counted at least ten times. DNA for the CDR3: TGCAGCGTTGAAGAGGGCCCGGGGGTAACTGAAAAACTGTTTTTT. Its translation: CSVEEGPGVTEKLFF. This chain links TRBV29-1 with TRBJ1-4; a possible D gene is TRBD1 (5 bases). CDR3 length: 15 amino acids. V shed 0 bases and J shed 7 bases, with 15 bases lying between them. Germline CDR1 SQVTM, CDR2 ANQGSEA. Combining the CDR3 with reference TRBV29-1 and TRBJ1-4 gives the whole variable domain SAVISQKPSRDICQRGTSLTIQCQVDSQVTMMFWYRQQPGQSLTLIATANQGSEATYESGFVIDKFPISRPNLTFSTLTVSNMSPEDSSIYLCSVEEGPGVTEKLFFGSGTQLSVL.

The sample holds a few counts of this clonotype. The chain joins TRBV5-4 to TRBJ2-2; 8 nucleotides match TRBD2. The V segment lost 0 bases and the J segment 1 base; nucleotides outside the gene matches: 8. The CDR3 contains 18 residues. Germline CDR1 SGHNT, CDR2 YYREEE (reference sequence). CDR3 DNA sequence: TGTGCCAGCAGCTTGGCCCCCGGACTAGCCATGAACACCGGGGAGCTGTTTTTT. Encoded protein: CASSLAPGLAMNTGELFF.

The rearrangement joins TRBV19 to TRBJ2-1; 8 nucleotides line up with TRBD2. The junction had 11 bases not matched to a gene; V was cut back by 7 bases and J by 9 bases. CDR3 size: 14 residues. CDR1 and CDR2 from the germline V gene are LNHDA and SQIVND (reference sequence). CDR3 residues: CASTWASGSGEQFF. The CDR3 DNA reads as TGTGCCAGTACGTGGGCTAGCGGGTCGGGTGAGCAGTTCTTC. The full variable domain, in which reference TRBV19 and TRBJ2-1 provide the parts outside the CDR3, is DGGITQSPKYLFRKEGQNVTLSCEQNLNHDAMYWYRQDPGQGLRLIYYSQIVNDFQKGDIAEGYSVSREKKESFPLTVTSAQKNPTAFYLCASTWASGSGEQFFGPGTRLTVL.

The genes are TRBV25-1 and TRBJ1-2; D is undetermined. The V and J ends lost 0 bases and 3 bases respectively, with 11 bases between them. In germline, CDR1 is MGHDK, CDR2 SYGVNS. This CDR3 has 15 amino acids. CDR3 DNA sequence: TGTGCCAGCAGTGAATATGGGTCGGGATACTATGGCTACACCTTC. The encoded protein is CASSEYGSGYYGYTF.

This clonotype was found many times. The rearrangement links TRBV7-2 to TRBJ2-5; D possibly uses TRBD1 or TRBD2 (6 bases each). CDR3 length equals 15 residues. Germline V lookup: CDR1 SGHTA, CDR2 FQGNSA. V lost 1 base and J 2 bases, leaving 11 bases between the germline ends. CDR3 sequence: CASSLEGGPQETQYF. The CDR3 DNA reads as TGTGCCAGCAGCTTAGAAGGGGGGCCTCAAGAGACCCAGTACTTC.

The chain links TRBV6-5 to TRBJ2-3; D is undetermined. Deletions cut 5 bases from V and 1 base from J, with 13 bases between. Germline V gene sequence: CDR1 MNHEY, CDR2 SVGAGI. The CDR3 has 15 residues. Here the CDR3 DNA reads TGTGCCAGCAGTCCCGGATACCGGGGCACAGATACGCAGTATTTT. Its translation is CASSPGYRGTDTQYF.

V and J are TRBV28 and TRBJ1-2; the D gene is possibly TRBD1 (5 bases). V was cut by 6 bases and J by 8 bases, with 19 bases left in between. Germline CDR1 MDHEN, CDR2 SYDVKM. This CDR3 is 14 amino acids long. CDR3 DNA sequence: TGTGCCAGCAGCCGTGGTGGAGGGGCGAGAGGCTACACCTTC. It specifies CASSRGGGARGYTF.

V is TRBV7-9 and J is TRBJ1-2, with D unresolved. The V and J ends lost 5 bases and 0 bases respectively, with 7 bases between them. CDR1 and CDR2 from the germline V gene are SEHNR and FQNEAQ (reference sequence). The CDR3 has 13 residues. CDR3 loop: CASSRGANYGYTF. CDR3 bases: TGTGCCAGCAGCCGGGGTGCTAACTATGGCTACACCTTC.

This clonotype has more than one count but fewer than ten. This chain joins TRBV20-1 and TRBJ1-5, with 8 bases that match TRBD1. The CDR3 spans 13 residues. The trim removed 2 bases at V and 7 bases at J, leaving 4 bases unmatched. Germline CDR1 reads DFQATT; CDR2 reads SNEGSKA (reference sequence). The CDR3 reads CSARKGQVQPQHF. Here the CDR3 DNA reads TGCAGTGCTAGAAAGGGACAGGTGCAGCCCCAGCATTTT.

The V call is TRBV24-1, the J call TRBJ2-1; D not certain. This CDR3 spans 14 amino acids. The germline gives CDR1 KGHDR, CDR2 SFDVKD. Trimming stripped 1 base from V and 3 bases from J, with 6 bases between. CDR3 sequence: CATSDLEHYNEQFF. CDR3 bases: TGTGCCACCAGTGATTTAGAACACTACAATGAGCAGTTCTTC.

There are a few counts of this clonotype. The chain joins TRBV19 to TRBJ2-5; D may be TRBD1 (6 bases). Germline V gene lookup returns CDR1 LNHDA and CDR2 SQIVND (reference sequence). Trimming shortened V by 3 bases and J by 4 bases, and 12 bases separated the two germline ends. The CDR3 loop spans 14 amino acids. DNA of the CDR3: TGTGCCAGTAGTATGGTCCGGGACACAGAGACCCAGTACTTC. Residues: CASSMVRDTETQYF.

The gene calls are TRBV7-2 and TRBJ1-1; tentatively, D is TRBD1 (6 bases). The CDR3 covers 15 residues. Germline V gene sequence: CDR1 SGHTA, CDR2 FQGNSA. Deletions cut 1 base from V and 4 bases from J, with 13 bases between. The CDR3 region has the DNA TGTGCCAGCAGCTTAGAGGGGAACAGGGTCACTGAAGCTTTCTTT. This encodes CASSLEGNRVTEAFF.

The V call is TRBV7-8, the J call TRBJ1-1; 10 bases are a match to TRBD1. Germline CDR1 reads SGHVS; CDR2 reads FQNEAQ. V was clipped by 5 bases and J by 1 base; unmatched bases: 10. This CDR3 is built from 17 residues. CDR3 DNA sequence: TGTGCCAGCAGCCCGGTGGGCGGACAGGGGGAGAACACTGAAGCTTTCTTT. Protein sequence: CASSPVGGQGENTEAFF.

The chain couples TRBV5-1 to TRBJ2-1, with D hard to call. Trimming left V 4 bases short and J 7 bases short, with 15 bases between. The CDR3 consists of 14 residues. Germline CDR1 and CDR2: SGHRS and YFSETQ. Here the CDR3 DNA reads TGCGCCAGCAGCGGAAAGGGCCCAGTTAATGAGCAGTTCTTC. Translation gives CASSGKGPVNEQFF.

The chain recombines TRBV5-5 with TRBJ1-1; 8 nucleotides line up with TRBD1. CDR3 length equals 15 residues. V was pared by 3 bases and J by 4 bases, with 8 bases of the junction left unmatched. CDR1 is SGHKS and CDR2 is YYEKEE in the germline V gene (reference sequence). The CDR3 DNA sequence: TGTGCCAGCAGCTACCTAACAGGGGGGCGCACTGAAGCTTTCTTT. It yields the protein CASSYLTGGRTEAFF.

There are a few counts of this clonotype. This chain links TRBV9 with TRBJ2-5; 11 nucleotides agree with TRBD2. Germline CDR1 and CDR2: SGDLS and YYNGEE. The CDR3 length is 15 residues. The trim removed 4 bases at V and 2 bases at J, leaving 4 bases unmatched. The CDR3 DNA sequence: TGTGCCAGCAGCTCTAGCGGGGGGCGACAAGAGACCCAGTACTTC. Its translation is CASSSSGGRQETQYF.

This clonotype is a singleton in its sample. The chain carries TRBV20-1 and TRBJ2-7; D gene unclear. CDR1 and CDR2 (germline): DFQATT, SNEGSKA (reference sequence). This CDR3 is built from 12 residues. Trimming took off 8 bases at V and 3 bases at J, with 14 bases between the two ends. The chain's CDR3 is CSSIRGVYEQYF. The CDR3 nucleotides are TGCAGTTCAATCCGAGGCGTCTACGAGCAGTACTTC.

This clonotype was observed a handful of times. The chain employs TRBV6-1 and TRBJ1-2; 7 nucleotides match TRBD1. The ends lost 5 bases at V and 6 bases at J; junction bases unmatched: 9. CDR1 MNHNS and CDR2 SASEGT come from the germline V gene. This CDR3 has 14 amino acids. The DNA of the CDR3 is TGTGCCAGCAGTAAGACAGGGATTCTGAATGGCTACACCTTC. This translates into CASSKTGILNGYTF.